Presented here are 17 T cell receptor beta chains from one specimen sequenced in a study of regulatory T cells in long-lasting Graves disease. TCR beta libraries were built with iRepertoire HTBI primers and Arm-PCR of CDR3 regions. MiXCR, applied by TCRdb to the multiplex PCR reads, yields one record per CDR3 protein. Of about 310,000 distinct CDR3 sequences in the sample, roughly 21% were seen once. The sample's time point: persistent/refractory GD, antithyroid drugs over 5 years with positive TRAb. Researchers made the TCR library from RNA that was extracted from PBMCs. The specimen comprised peripheral blood mononuclear cells (PBMCs), sampled when the disease was refractory, from a patient treated with antithyroid drugs. The receptors were sampled from a female donor with Graves disease.

A single count supports this clonotype. Being one base from a much bigger clone, this may be a read error. This chain uses TRBV11-2 with TRBJ1-5; D not resolved. This CDR3 is 13 amino acids long. The V gene lost 2 bases and the J gene lost 8 bases, with 10 bases spanning the gap. Per the germline V gene, CDR1 is SGHAT and CDR2 is FQNNGV. CDR3 DNA: TGTGCCAGCAGCTTATCCTCTCGGGAGCCCCAGCATTTT. It translates to CASSLSSREPQHF. Based on the CDR3 plus reference TRBV11-2 and TRBJ1-5, the full variable domain is EAGVAQSPRYKIIEKRQSVAFWCNPISGHATLYWYQQILGQGPKLLIQFQNNGVVDDSQLPKDRFSAERLKGVDSTLKIQPAKLEDSAVYLCASSLSSREPQHFGDGTRLSIL.

This CDR3 reads CASSGFSNTGELFF. CDR3 DNA: TGTGCCAGCAGTGGATTTTCGAACACCGGGGAGCTGTTTTTT. The chain recombines TRBV27 with TRBJ2-2; D not certain. The CDR3 sequence is 14 residues long. Per germline, CDR1 MNHEY and CDR2 SMNVEV (reference sequence). Trimming took off 5 bases at V and 0 bases at J, with 7 bases between the two ends.

This clonotype came up once. The rearrangement uses TRBV28 and TRBJ1-5, with D tentatively TRBD1 (5 bases). The germline CDR1 and CDR2 sequences are MDHEN and SYDVKM. V was shortened by 2 bases and J by 6 bases, with 8 bases between the two germline ends. There are 13 residues in the CDR3. DNA for the CDR3: TGTGCCAGCAGTTTAATGGGGCCTCAGCCCCAGCATTTT. Translation: CASSLMGPQPQHF.

This clonotype was counted many times. The chain links TRBV27 to TRBJ2-5, with no clear D. This CDR3 has 14 residues. The V end lost 5 bases, the J end lost 2 bases, and 12 bases lay between the germline ends. Germline assignment: CDR1 MNHEY and CDR2 SMNVEV (reference sequence). CDR3: CASSISDEQETQYF. CDR3 nucleotide sequence: TGTGCCAGCAGTATCAGCGACGAACAAGAGACCCAGTACTTC.

The V gene is TRBV28, the J gene TRBJ1-2, with D perhaps matching TRBD1 (6 bases). This CDR3 has 12 residues. Germline V lookup: CDR1 MDHEN, CDR2 SYDVKM. V was cut by 5 bases and J by 9 bases, with 13 bases left in between. The CDR3 loop is CASSGQYSRYTF. The CDR3 DNA is TGTGCCAGCAGTGGACAGTATTCCCGCTACACCTTC.

The chain's CDR3 is CSARRTGEADTQYF. CDR3 coding DNA: TGCAGTGCTAGAAGGACAGGGGAGGCAGATACGCAGTATTTT. This chain joins TRBV20-1 and TRBJ2-3; 9 bases agree with TRBD1. Germline-derived CDR1 and CDR2 are DFQATT and SNEGSKA (reference sequence). V gave up 2 bases and J gave up 4 bases; unmatched junction bases: 4. The CDR3 has 14 amino acids.

This clonotype was picked up a small number of times. The V call is TRBV7-8, the J call TRBJ1-2; 8 nucleotides line up with TRBD1. Germline-derived CDR1 and CDR2 are SGHVS and FQNEAQ. The CDR3 totals 15 residues. Trimming took 6 bases from V and 8 from J; bases not matched to a gene: 14. The CDR3 sequence is CASRSYGQGFDGYTF. CDR3 bases: TGTGCCAGCAGGAGCTACGGACAGGGCTTTGACGGCTACACCTTC.

Remarks on this clonotype: A far larger clone is only one base removed, so a read error is likely. Likely a read error: the CDR3 ends without its conserved phenylalanine or tryptophan. The V gene is TRBV7-2, the J gene TRBJ1-1; D ambiguous. This CDR3 has 13 residues. CDR1 is SGHTA, CDR2 FQGNSA, per germline. V lost 2 bases and J lost 1, with 5 bases in between. The chain's CDR3 is CASSLWWNTEAFL. In DNA, the CDR3 is TGTGCCAGCAGCTTATGGTGGAACACTGAAGCTTTCCTT.

The table lists this clonotype with many counts. The gene calls are TRBV7-2 and TRBJ2-7; a possible D gene is TRBD1 (7 bases). The germline V and J ends were trimmed by 0 bases and 3 bases, with 12 bases remaining between them. Germline values: CDR1 SGHTA, CDR2 FQGNSA. The CDR3 runs 15 residues. The CDR3 DNA sequence: TGTGCCAGCAGCTTAGCGCAGGGGGGAGGCTACGAGCAGTACTTC. It codes for CASSLAQGGGYEQYF.

CDR3 nucleotides: TGTGCCAGCAGTTACTCGTCCGGAGAGAGGTACGAGCAGTACTTC. This gives the protein CASSYSSGERYEQYF. This chain connects TRBV6-6 to TRBJ2-7; D ambiguous. V shed 0 bases and J shed 4 bases, with 13 bases lying between them. Germline assignment: CDR1 MNHNY and CDR2 SVGAGI (reference sequence). This CDR3 has 15 residues.

This clonotype was detected a few times. The chain has TRBV7-2 and TRBJ2-2; D remains unclear. V lost 2 bases and J 1 base, leaving 8 bases between the germline ends. The germline V gene encodes CDR1 SGHTA and CDR2 FQGNSA. CDR3 length: 15 amino acids. The CDR3 spells CASSLLERNTGELFF. The CDR3 bases are TGTGCCAGCAGCTTACTGGAGCGGAACACCGGGGAGCTGTTTTTT.

The gene calls are TRBV28 and TRBJ2-1, with 10 nucleotides matching TRBD2. This CDR3 spans 13 amino acids. Germline V gene sequence: CDR1 MDHEN, CDR2 SYDVKM. J gave up 4 bases and V 11 bases, and 5 bases lay outside the gene matches. The CDR3 DNA reads TGTGCCTCGGGACTAGCGCTTTACAATGAGCAGTTCTTC. Translation: CASGLALYNEQFF.

The genes are TRBV15 and TRBJ2-2, with TRBD2 identical over 9 bases. The CDR3 runs to 18 residues. V was clipped by 1 base and J by 6 bases; unmatched bases: 12. Per germline, CDR1 LNHNV and CDR2 YYDKDF (reference sequence). The CDR3 region is CATSRGTVDSGRSGELFF. CDR3 nucleotides: TGTGCCACCAGCAGAGGAACGGTTGATAGCGGGAGATCCGGGGAGCTGTTTTTT.

The rearrangement uses TRBV30 and TRBJ2-6; D unresolved. The CDR3 runs 16 residues. CDR1 and CDR2 (germline): GTSNPN, SVGIG (reference sequence). Between the trimmed V and J ends, which lost 2 bases and 2 bases, there was a span of 13 bases. The CDR3 spells CAWSPGLGAGANVLTF. DNA for the CDR3: TGTGCCTGGAGTCCTGGTTTAGGAGCTGGGGCCAACGTCCTGACTTTC. The full variable domain, in which reference TRBV30 and TRBJ2-6 provide the parts outside the CDR3, is SQTIHQWPATLVQPVGSPLSLECTVEGTSNPNLYWYRQAAGRGLQLLFYSVGIGQISSEVPQNLSASRPQDRQFILSSKKLLLSDSGFYLCAWSPGLGAGANVLTFGAGSRLTVL.

The chain links TRBV6-2 or TRBV6-3 to TRBJ2-7; TRBD2 matches 7 bases. CDR1 and CDR2 from the germline V gene are MNHEY and SVGEGT. The CDR3 is 15 residues long. Trimming at V came to 0 bases and at J to 3 bases, leaving 5 bases not matched to a gene. CDR3 bases: TGTGCCAGCAGTTACTCGGCTAGCGGCAACTACGAGCAGTACTTC. Amino acid sequence: CASSYSASGNYEQYF.

In this sample, this clonotype turned up many times. The genes are TRBV2 and TRBJ1-5; the D gene is possibly TRBD1 (6 bases). The CDR3 runs 13 residues. The V gene's germline CDR1 is SNHLY and CDR2 FYNNEI. Trimming left V 4 bases short and J 9 bases short, with 13 bases between. The CDR3 loop reads CASSGEQGMPQHF. The CDR3 coding sequence is TGTGCCAGCAGTGGGGAACAGGGAATGCCCCAGCATTTT.

The chain carries TRBV20-1 and TRBJ2-5; D is possibly TRBD2 (5 bases). CDR3 length: 12 amino acids. Germline V gene data show CDR1 as DFQATT and CDR2 as SNEGSKA (reference sequence). V dropped 5 bases and J dropped 5 bases, with 12 bases sitting between them. This chain's CDR3 is CSAPRSGETQYF. In DNA form, the CDR3 reads TGCAGTGCTCCCCGAAGCGGCGAGACCCAGTACTTC.